This T cell receptor (beta chain) was found in a study of T cells in Graves' hyperthyroidism and ophthalmopathy. Across the study: Upon initial diagnosis and before any treatment, peripheral blood was collected.

The source material, RNA transcripts, was used to amplify TCR beta CDR3 regions. Carried out on the TCR CDR3, a first-round RT-PCR used the HTBI primer set. TCRdb processed the multiplex PCR reads anew with MiXCR; each CDR3 protein has one entry. The sample consists of roughly 640,000 distinct CDR3 sequences, around 16% of them appearing once. The CDR3 runs 13 residues. Unmatched junction bases numbered 4, after V lost 1 base and J lost 6 bases. The germline V gene encodes CDR1 SGHKS and CDR2 YYEKEE (reference sequence). This clonotype came up many times. This receptor was taken from a woman in her thirties or forties with Graves' ophthalmopathy. The chain joins TRBV5-5 to TRBJ2-7; 7 nucleotides align to TRBD1. Sequencing was done on a sample of blood. The CDR3: CASSLMTGSEQYF. CDR3 sequence (DNA): TGTGCCAGCAGCTTGATGACAGGGAGCGAGCAGTACTTC. Using reference TRBV5-5 and TRBJ2-7 for the parts outside the CDR3, the full variable domain is DAGVTQSPTHLIKTRGQQVTLRCSPISGHKSVSWYQQVLGQGPQFIFQYYEKEERGRGNFPDRFSARQFPNYSSELNVNALLLGDSALYLCASSLMTGSEQYFGPGTRLTVT.